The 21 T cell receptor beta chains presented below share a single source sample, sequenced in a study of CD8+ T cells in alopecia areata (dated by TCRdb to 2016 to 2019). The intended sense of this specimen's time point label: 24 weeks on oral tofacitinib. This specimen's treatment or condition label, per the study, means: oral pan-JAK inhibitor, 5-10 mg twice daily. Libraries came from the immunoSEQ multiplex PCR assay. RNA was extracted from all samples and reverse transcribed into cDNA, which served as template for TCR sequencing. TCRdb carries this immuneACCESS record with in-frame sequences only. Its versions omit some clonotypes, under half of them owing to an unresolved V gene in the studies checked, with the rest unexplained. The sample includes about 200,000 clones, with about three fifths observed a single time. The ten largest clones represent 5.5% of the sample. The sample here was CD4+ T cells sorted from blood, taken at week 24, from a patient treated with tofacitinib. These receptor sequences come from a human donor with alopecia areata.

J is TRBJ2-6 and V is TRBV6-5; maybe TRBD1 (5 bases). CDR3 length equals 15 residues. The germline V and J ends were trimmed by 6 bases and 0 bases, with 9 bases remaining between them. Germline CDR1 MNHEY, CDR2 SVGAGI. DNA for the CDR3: TGTGCCAGCAGGATGACAGTCTCTGGGGCCAACGTCCTGACTTTC. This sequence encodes CASRMTVSGANVLTF.

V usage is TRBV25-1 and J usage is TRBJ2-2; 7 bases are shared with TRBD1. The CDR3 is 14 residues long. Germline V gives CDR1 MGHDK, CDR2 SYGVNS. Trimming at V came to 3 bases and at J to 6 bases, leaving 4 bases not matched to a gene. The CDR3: CASSDAQGSGELFF. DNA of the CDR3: TGTGCCAGCAGTGACGCACAGGGGTCCGGGGAGCTGTTTTTT.

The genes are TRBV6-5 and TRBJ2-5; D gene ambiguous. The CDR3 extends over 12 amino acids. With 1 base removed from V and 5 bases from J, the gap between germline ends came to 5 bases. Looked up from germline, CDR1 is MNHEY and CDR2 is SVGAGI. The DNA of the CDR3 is TGTGCCAGCAGTTACTTCGGGGAGACCCAGTACTTC. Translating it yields CASSYFGETQYF.

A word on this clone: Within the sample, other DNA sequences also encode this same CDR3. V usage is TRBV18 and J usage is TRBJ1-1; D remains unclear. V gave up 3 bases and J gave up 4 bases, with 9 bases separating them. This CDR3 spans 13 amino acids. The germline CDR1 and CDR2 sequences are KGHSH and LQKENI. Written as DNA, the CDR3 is TGTGCCAGCTCACCCCGGGAGGGCACTGAAGCTTTCTTT. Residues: CASSPREGTEAFF.

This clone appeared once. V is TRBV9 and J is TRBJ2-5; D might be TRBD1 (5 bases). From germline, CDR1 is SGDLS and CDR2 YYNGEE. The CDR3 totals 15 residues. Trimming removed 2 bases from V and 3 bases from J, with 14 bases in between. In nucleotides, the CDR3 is TGTGCCAGCAGCGTCGACCCCAGGGCCGAAGAGACCCAGTACTTC. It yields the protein CASSVDPRAEETQYF. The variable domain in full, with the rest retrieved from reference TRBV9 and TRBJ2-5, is DSGVTQTPKHLITATGQRVTLRCSPRSGDLSVYWYQQSLDQGLQFLIQYYNGEERAKGNILERFSAQQFPDLHSELNLSSLELGDSALYFCASSVDPRAEETQYFGPGTRLLVL.

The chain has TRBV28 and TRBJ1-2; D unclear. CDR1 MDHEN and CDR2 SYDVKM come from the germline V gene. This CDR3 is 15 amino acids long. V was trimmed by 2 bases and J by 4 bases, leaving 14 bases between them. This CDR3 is CASSLISWTGYGYTF. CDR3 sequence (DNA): TGTGCCAGCAGTTTAATTTCCTGGACGGGCTATGGCTACACCTTC.

The CDR3 loop is CASSPRDAGTEAFF. The CDR3 DNA follows: TGCGCCAGCAGCCCACGGGACGCAGGCACTGAAGCTTTCTTT. The V gene is TRBV5-1, the J gene TRBJ1-1; perhaps TRBD1 as D (5 bases). V lost 4 bases, J lost 4 bases, and 14 bases lay in between. The CDR3 covers 14 residues. CDR1 and CDR2 (germline): SGHRS, YFSETQ.

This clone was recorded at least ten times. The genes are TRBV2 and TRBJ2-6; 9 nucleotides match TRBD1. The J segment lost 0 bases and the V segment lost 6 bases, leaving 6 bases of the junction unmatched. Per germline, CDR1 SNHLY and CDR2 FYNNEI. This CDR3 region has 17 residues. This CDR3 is CASRNRGPISGANVLTF. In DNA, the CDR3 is TGTGCCAGCAGGAACAGGGGGCCCATCTCTGGGGCCAACGTCCTGACTTTC.

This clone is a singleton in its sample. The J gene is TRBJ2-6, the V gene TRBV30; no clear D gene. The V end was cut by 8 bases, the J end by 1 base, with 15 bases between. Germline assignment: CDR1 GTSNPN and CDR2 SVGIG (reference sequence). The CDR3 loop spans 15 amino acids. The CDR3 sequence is CAATRPYSGANVLTF. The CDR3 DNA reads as TGTGCCGCCACAAGACCCTATTCTGGGGCCAACGTCCTGACTTTC.

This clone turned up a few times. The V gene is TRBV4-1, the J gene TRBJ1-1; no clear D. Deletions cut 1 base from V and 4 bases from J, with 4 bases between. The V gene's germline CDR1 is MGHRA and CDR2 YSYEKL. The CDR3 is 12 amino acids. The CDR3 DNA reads TGCGCCAGCAGCCAAGGTTTCACTGAAGCTTTCTTT. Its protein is CASSQGFTEAFF.

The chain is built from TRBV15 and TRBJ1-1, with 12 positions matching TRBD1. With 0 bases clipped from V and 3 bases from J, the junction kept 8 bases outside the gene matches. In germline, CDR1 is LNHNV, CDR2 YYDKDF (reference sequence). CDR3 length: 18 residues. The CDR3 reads CATSRDRGTGGKDTEAFF. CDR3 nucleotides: TGTGCCACCAGCAGAGATCGGGGGACAGGGGGCAAGGACACTGAAGCTTTCTTT.

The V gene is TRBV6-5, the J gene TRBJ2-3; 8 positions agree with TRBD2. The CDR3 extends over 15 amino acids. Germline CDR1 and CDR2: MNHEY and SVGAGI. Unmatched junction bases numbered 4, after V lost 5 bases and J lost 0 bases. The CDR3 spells CASSPRGGSTDTQYF. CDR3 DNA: TGTGCCAGCAGTCCCCGGGGGGGTAGCACAGATACGCAGTATTTT.

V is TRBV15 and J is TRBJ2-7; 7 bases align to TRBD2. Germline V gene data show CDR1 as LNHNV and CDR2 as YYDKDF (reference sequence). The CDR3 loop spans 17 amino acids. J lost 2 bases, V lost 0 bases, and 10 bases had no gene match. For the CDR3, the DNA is TGTGCCACCAGCAGAGATGGAGTAGGACTAGGGCCCTACGAGCAGTACTTC. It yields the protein CATSRDGVGLGPYEQYF.

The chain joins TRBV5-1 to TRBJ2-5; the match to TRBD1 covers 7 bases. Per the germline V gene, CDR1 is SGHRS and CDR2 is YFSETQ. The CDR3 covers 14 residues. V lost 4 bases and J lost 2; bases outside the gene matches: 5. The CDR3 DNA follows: TGCGCCAGCAGCAAGCCGGGACAGCAAGAGACCCAGTACTTC. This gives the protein CASSKPGQQETQYF.

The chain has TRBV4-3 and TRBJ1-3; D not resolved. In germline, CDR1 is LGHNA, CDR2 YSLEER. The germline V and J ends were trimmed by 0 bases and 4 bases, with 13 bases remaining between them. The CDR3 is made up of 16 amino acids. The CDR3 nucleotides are TGCGCCAGCAGCCAAGATCCAGTAGGGTCCGGAAACACCATATATTTT. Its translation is CASSQDPVGSGNTIYF.

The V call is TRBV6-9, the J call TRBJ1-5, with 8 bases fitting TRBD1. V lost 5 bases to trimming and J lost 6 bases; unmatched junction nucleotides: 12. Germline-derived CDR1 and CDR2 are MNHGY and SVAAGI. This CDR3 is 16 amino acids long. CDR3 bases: TGTGCCAGCAGTCGTCCCGGACAGGGTGAAGGTCAGCCCCAGCATTTT. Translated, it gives CASSRPGQGEGQPQHF.

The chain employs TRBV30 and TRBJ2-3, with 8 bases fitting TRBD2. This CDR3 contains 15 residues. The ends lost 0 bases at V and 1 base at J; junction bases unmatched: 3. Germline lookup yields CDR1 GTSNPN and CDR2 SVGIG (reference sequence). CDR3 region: CAWSVGAGGTDTQYF. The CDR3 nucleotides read TGTGCCTGGAGTGTCGGAGCGGGAGGCACAGATACGCAGTATTTT. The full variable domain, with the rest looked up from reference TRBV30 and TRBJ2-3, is SQTIHQWPATLVQPVGSPLSLECTVEGTSNPNLYWYRQAAGRGLQLLFYSVGIGQISSEVPQNLSASRPQDRQFILSSKKLLLSDSGFYLCAWSVGAGGTDTQYFGPGTRLTVL.

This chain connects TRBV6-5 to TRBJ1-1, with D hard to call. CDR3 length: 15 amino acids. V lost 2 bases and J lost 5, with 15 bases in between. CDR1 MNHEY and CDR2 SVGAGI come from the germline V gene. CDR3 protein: CASSYAGSTRTEAFF. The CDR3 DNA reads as TGTGCCAGCAGTTACGCTGGCTCTACCCGAACTGAAGCTTTCTTT.

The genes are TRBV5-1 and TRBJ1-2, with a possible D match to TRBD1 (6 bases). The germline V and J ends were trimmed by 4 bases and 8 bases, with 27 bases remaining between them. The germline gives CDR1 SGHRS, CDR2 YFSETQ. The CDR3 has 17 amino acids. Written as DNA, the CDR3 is TGCGCCAGCAGCAGGTACTCCGGAAGCGCGTCCGGGGGCGGCTACACCTTC. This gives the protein CASSRYSGSASGGGYTF.

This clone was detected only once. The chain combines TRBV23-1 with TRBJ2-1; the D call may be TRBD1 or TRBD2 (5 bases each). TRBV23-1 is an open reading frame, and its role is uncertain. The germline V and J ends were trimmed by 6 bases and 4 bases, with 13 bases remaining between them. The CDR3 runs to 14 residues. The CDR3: CASRPGLQYNEQFF. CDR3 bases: TGCGCCAGCAGGCCGGGGCTTCAATACAATGAGCAGTTCTTC.

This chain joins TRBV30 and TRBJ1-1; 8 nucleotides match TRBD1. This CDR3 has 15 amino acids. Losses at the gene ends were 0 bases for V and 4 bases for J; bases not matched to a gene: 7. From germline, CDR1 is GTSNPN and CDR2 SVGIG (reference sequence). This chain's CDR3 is CAWSVAGQGGTEAFF. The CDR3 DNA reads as TGTGCCTGGAGTGTAGCCGGACAGGGCGGCACTGAAGCTTTCTTT. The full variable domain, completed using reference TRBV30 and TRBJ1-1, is SQTIHQWPATLVQPVGSPLSLECTVEGTSNPNLYWYRQAAGRGLQLLFYSVGIGQISSEVPQNLSASRPQDRQFILSSKKLLLSDSGFYLCAWSVAGQGGTEAFFGQGTRLTVV.